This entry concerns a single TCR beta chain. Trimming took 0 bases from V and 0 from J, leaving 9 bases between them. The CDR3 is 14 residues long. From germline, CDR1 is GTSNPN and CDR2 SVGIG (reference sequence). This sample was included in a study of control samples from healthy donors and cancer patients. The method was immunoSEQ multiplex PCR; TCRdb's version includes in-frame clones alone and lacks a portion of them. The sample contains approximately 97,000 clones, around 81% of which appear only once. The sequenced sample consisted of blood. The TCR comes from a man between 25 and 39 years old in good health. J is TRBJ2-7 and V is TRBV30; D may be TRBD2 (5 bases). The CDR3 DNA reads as TGTGCCTGGAGTGTAGCGGAGTACTCCTACGAGCAGTACTTC. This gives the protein CAWSVAEYSYEQYF.